The 12 T cell receptor beta chains below come from one sample, sequenced in a study of beta chain features in type 1 diabetes. The authors reverse transcribed all of the isolated RNA, so sequencing captured expressed TCRB transcripts. The protocol was immunoSEQ multiplex PCR, while the TCRdb copy is restricted to in-frame clones and leaves out a portion. This table has 970,000 or so clones, under 20% appearing once. The sample consisted of naive CD4+ T cells from blood. The receptors come from a woman under 30 in good health.

With regard to this clone: At one end, the junction sequence differs from germline, possibly due to a read error. The chain is built from TRBV7-6 and TRBJ2-5; D may be TRBD2 (7 bases). The CDR3 is made up of 13 amino acids. Germline-derived CDR1 and CDR2 are SGHVS and FNYEAQ. CDR3 residues: CASSLGGGKTQYF. CDR3 nucleotide sequence: TGTGCTAGCAGCTTAGGGGGGGGAAAGACCCAGTACTTC.

This chain links TRBV28 with TRBJ2-3; 9 positions match TRBD2. The CDR3 totals 14 residues. Trimming at V came to 8 bases and at J to 9 bases, leaving 12 bases not matched to a gene. Germline V gene sequence: CDR1 MDHEN, CDR2 SYDVKM. For the CDR3, the DNA is TGTGCCAGCTTTAGCGGGAGCCCACCGGGGACGCAGTATTTT. Translation gives CASFSGSPPGTQYF.

With regard to this clone: The same CDR3 can be traced to other DNA sequences in this sample. The chain joins TRBV18 to TRBJ2-3; weak D call: TRBD1 (5 bases). Trimming cost V 6 bases and J 5 bases, with 9 bases left between them. The CDR3 is 12 amino acids. The V gene's germline CDR1 is KGHSH and CDR2 LQKENI. CDR3 amino acids: CASSPQGDTQYF. CDR3 in DNA: TGTGCCAGCTCCCCTCAGGGAGATACGCAGTATTTT. Variable domain in full (rest from reference TRBV18 and TRBJ2-3): NAGVMQNPRHLVRRRGQEARLRCSPMKGHSHVYWYRQLPEEGLKFMVYLQKENIIDESGMPKERFSAEFPKEGPSILRIQQVVRGDSAAYFCASSPQGDTQYFGPGTRLTVL.

The chain has TRBV28 and TRBJ2-7, with TRBD2 identical over 13 bases. This CDR3 is built from 15 residues. V lost 5 bases, J lost 3 bases, and 4 bases stayed unmatched. Looked up from germline, CDR1 is MDHEN and CDR2 is SYDVKM. Here the CDR3 reads CASSLGTSGIYEQYF. In DNA form, the CDR3 reads TGTGCCAGCAGTCTAGGGACTAGCGGGATCTACGAGCAGTACTTC.

In the case of this clone: One end of the junction is discordant with germline, which a read error may explain. The chain combines TRBV2 with TRBJ2-7; TRBD1 aligns across 8 bases. The V gene's germline CDR1 is SNHLY and CDR2 FYNNEI. The CDR3 extends over 12 amino acids. The CDR3 loop is CAGRGQDGEQYF. For the CDR3, the DNA is TGTGCCGGCAGGGGACAGGATGGCGAGCAGTACTTC.

This clone was counted a few times. The chain is built from TRBV9 and TRBJ1-3; TRBD1 aligns across 7 bases. After removal of 4 bases from V and 1 base from J, the junction contained 5 bases not matched to a gene. CDR3 length equals 15 residues. The germline gives CDR1 SGDLS, CDR2 YYNGEE. This CDR3 is CASSIDRVSGNTIYF. CDR3 in DNA: TGTGCCAGCAGCATTGACAGGGTTTCTGGAAACACCATATATTTT.

The table lists this clone with a few counts. The chain employs TRBV20-1 and TRBJ2-7; D call uncertain. The germline V gene has CDR1 DFQATT and CDR2 SNEGSKA (reference sequence). The V and J ends lost 3 bases and 2 bases respectively, with 5 bases between them. The CDR3 extends over 11 amino acids. The CDR3 sequence: CSASEPYEQYF. The CDR3, as DNA: TGCAGTGCTAGCGAACCCTACGAGCAGTACTTC.

This clone has only a few counts. This chain connects TRBV7-8 to TRBJ1-5; D is ambiguous. V shed 2 bases and J shed 5 bases, with 10 bases lying between them. CDR1 is SGHVS, CDR2 FQNEAQ, per germline. The CDR3 length is 14 residues. The CDR3 coding sequence is TGTGCCAGCAGCTTAAGCAGTCTGGATCAGCCCCAGCATTTT. Its protein product is CASSLSSLDQPQHF. The complete variable domain, with remaining parts taken from reference TRBV7-8 and TRBJ1-5, reads GAGVSQSPRYKVAKRGQDVALRCDPISGHVSLFWYQQALGQGPEFLTYFQNEAQLDKSGLPSDRFFAERPEGSVSTLKIQRTQQEDSAVYLCASSLSSLDQPQHFGDGTRLSIL.

This clone was picked up a small number of times. The chain combines TRBV28 with TRBJ2-7, with TRBD1 identical over 7 bases. Trimming took 2 bases from V and 9 from J; bases not matched to a gene: 7. CDR3 length equals 13 residues. The germline V gene encodes CDR1 MDHEN and CDR2 SYDVKM. CDR3: CASSLTRQGRQYF. The CDR3 nucleotides read TGTGCCAGCAGTTTAACCAGACAGGGACGGCAGTACTTC.

The chain is built from TRBV6-1 and TRBJ2-7; D is unresolved. The ends were cut back, 2 bases at V and 0 bases at J, with 17 bases in the middle. Germline V gene data show CDR1 as MNHNS and CDR2 as SASEGT. The CDR3 covers 17 residues. The CDR3 nucleotides are TGTGCCAGCAGTGAACCCCTCCTTAGAGACTCCTCCTACGAGCAGTACTTC. It translates to CASSEPLLRDSSYEQYF.

The rearrangement links TRBV2 to TRBJ2-6; possibly TRBD1 for D (6 bases). The V end lost 6 bases, the J end lost 1 base, and 10 bases lay between the germline ends. The CDR3 sequence is 15 residues long. CDR1 is SNHLY, CDR2 FYNNEI, per germline. In nucleotides, the CDR3 is TGTGCCAGCAGCGAACAGGGTTCTGGGGCCAACGTCCTGACTTTC. Encoded protein: CASSEQGSGANVLTF.

In its sample, this clone was seen a few times. This sequence joins TRBV18 and TRBJ2-3; no clear D gene. The CDR3 has 14 residues. Germline assignment: CDR1 KGHSH and CDR2 LQKENI. V lost 3 bases to trimming and J lost 2 bases, with 9 bases between them. The CDR3 nucleotides read TGTGCCAGCTCACCTCACGAGGTCACAGATACGCAGTATTTT. Translating gives CASSPHEVTDTQYF.